The clone carrying this T cell receptor (beta chain) showed up just a few times. The target antigen is unknown. The 5'RACE template-switching step produced TCR cDNA and added a universal primer site and UMIs. TCRdb redid the calling of the 5' RACE reads with MiXCR, one entry per CDR3 protein. Of about 130,000 distinct CDR3 sequences in the sample, under 9% were seen once. The sample comes from a study of T cells after yellow fever vaccination. The study's findings and limits: A large majority of primary-vaccination clones showed up again after the booster (approximately 95% CD4, 88% CD8). Weaker, the secondary response peaked sooner, at day 5 versus 15. A small share of clonotypes appeared in both CD4 and CD8 compartments.

There are 14 residues in the CDR3. Germline assignment: CDR1 LGHNA and CDR2 YSLEER. V lost 0 bases and J 8 bases, leaving 12 bases between the germline ends. The chain is built from TRBV4-3 and TRBJ2-3, with D perhaps TRBD1 or TRBD2 (6 bases each). This receptor was identified in a man aged 18 to 29 who received the YFV17D yellow fever vaccine. The sample here was CD8+ T cells sorted from PBMCs, taken on the day of the yellow fever booster vaccination. Here the CDR3 reads CASSQEGGSSTQYF. CDR3 sequence (DNA): TGCGCCAGCAGCCAAGAGGGGGGCAGTAGTACGCAGTATTTT.